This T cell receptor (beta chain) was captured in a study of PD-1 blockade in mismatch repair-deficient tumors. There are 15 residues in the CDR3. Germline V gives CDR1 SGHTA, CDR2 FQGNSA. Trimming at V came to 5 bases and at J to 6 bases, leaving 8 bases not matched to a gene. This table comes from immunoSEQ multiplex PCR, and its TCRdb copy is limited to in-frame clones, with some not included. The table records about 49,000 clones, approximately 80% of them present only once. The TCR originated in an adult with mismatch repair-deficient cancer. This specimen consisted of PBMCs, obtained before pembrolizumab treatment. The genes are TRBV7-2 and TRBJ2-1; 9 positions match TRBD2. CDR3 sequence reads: CASSLYSGSSNEQFF. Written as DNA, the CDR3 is TGTGCCAGCAGCCTCTATAGCGGGAGTTCCAATGAGCAGTTCTTC.